This T cell receptor beta chain derives from a study of T cells in pancreatic ductal adenocarcinoma. Surgery without prior neoadjuvant therapy was the treatment of the selected pancreatic ductal adenocarcinoma patients. The CDR3 extends over 13 amino acids. Germline V gives CDR1 MDHEN, CDR2 SYDVKM. Trimming left V 3 bases short and J 7 bases short, with 12 bases between. The protocol was immunoSEQ multiplex PCR, while the TCRdb copy is restricted to in-frame clones and leaves out a portion. The table includes 4,500 to 5,000 clones, 70% to 90% detected once. The source of this sequence is a human donor with pancreatic ductal adenocarcinoma. The specimen was pancreatic tumor tissue. The chain combines TRBV28 with TRBJ1-2; D is unresolved. The CDR3 DNA reads TGTGCCAGCAGTTTGCGGCAGCGCTCTGGCTACACCTTC. This encodes CASSLRQRSGYTF.